This TCR beta chain emerged from a study of T cells in localized non-small cell lung cancer. There are 13 residues in the CDR3. In germline, CDR1 is LNHDA, CDR2 SQIVND (reference sequence). The V end lost 9 bases, the J end lost 4 bases, and 12 bases lay between the germline ends. General study results and limits: Of the tissues analyzed, uninvolved adjacent lung showed maximal T cell clonality, greater than tumor. Because only a single region of the tumor was sequenced, heterogeneity remains possible.

This clone showed up just a few times. Its antigen is still unknown. Libraries were prepared by immunoSEQ multiplex PCR; TCRdb keeps only in-frame clonotypes and omits some of them. The table lists 2,000 or so clones, about 42% of them singletons, with under 40% in the top ten. This TCR derives from an older male donor with stage II lung adenocarcinoma. The sequenced sample was lung tumor tissue, obtained before any cancer treatment. This rearrangement joins TRBV19 to TRBJ1-4; D unclear. The CDR3 DNA reads TGTGCCAGCGAAGGGCTCCTTAATGAAAAACTGTTTTTT. This sequence encodes CASEGLLNEKLFF.